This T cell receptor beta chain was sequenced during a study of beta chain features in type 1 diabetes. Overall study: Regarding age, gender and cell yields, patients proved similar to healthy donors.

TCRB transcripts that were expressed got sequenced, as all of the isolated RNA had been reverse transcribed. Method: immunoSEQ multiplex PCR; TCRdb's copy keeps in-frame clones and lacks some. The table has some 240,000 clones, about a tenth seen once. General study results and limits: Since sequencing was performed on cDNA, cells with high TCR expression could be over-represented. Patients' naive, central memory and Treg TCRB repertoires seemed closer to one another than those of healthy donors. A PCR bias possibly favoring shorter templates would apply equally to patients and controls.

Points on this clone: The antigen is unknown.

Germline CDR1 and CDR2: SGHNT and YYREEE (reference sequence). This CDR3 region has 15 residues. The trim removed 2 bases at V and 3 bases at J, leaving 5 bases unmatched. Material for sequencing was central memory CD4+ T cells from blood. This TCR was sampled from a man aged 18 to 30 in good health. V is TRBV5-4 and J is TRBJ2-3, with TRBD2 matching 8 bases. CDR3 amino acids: CASSFSGSRTDTQYF. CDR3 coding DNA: TGTGCCAGCAGCTTCAGCGGGAGTCGAACAGATACGCAGTATTTT.